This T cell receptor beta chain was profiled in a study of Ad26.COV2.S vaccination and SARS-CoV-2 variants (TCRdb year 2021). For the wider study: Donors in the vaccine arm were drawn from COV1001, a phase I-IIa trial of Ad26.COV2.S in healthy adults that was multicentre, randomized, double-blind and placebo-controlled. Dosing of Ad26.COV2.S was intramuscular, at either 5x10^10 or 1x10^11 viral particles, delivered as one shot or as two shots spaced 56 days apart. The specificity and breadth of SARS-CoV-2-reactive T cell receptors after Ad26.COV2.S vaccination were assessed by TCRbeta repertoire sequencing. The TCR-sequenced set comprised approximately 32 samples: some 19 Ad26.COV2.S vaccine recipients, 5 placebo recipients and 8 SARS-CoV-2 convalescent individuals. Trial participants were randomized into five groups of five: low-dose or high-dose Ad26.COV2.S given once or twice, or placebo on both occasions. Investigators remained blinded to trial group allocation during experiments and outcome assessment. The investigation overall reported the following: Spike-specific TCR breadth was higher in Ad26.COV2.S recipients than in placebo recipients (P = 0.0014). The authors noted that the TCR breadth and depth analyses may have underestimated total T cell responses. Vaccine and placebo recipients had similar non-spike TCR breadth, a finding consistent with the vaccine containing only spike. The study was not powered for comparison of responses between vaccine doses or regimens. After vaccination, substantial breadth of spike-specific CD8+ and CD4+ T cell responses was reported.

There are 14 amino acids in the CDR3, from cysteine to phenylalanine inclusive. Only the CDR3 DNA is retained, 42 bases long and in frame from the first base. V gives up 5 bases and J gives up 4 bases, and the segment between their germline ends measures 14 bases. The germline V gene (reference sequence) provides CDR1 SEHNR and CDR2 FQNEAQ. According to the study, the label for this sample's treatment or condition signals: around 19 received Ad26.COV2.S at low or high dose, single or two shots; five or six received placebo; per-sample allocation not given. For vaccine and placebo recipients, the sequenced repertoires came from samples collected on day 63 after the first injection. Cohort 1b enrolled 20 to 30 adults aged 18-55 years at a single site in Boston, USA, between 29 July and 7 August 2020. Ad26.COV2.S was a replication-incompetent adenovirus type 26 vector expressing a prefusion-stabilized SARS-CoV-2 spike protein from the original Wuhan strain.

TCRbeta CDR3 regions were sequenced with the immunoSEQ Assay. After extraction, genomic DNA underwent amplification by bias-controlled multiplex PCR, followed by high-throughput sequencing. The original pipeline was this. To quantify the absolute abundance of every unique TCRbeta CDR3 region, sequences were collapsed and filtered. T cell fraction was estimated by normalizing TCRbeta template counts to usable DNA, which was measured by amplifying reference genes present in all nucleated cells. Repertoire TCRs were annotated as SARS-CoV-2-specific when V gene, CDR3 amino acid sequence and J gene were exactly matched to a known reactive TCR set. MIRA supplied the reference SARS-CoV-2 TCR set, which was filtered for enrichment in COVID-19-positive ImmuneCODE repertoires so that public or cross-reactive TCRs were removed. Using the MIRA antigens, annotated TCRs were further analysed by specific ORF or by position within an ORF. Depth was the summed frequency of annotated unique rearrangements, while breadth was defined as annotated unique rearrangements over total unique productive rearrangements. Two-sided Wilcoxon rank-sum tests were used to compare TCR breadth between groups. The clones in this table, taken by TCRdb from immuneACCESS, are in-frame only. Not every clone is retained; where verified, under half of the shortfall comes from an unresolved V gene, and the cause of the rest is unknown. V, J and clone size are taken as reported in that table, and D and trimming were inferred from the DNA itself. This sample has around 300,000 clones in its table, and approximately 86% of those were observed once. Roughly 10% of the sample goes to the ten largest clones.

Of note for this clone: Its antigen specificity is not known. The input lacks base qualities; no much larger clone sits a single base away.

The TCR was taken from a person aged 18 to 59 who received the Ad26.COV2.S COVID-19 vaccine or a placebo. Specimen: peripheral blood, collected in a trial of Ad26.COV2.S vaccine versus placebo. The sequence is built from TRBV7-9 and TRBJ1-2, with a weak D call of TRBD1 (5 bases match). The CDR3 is CASSPTRDGYGYTF. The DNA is TGTGCCAGCAGCCCAACCAGGGATGGCTATGGCTACACCTTC.